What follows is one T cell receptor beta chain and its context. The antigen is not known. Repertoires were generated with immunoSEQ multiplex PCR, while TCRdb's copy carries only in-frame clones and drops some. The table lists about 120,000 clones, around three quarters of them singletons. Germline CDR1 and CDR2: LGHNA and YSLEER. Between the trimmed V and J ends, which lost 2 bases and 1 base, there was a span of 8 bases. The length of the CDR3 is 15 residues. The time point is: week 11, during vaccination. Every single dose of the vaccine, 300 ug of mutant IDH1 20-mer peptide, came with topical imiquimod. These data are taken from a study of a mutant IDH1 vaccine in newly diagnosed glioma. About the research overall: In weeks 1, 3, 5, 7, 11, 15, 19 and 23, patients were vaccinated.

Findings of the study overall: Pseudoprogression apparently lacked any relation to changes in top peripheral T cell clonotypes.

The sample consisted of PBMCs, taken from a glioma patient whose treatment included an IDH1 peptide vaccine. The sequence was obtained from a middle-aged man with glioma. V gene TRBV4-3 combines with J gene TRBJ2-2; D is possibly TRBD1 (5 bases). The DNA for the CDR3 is TGCGCCAGCAGCCAAATTACAGGGAACACCGGGGAGCTGTTTTTT. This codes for CASSQITGNTGELFF.